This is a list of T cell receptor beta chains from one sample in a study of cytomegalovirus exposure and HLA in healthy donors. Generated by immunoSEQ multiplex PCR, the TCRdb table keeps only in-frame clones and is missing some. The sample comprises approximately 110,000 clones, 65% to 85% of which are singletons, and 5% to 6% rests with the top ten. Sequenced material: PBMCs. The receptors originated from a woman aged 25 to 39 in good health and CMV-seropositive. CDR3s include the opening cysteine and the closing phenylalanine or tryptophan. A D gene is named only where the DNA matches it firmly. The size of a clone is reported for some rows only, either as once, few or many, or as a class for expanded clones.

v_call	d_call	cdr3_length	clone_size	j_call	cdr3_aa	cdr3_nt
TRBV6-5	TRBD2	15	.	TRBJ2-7	CASTYLAGGNYEQYF	TGTGCCAGCACGTACCTAGCGGGGGGAAACTACGAGCAGTACTTC
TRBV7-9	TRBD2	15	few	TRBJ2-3	CASSPSGGAADTQYF	TGTGCCAGCAGCCCAAGCGGGGGGGCCGCAGATACGCAGTATTTT
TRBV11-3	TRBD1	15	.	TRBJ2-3	CASSNTGTGVDTQYF	TGTGCCAGCAGTAACACCGGGACAGGGGTGGATACGCAGTATTTT
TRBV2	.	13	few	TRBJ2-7	CFSKEEGAYEQYF	TGTTTCAGCAAGGAGGAGGGGGCATACGAGCAGTACTTC
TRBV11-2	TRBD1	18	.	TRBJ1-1	CASSLVRLGDRGSYEAFF	TGTGCCAGCAGCTTAGTTCGGTTGGGGGACAGGGGCTCCTACGAAGCTTTCTTT
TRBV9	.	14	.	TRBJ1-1	CASSAGVTGTEAFF	TGTGCCAGCAGCGCAGGGGTAACGGGCACTGAAGCTTTCTTT
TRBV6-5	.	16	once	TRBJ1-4	CASSYDYGQINEKLFF	TGTGCCAGCAGTTATGATTATGGGCAGATTAATGAAAAACTGTTTTTT
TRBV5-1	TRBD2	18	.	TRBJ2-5	CASSLEKTSGGYQETQYF	TGCGCCAGCAGCTTGGAGAAGACTAGCGGAGGGTACCAAGAGACCCAGTACTTC
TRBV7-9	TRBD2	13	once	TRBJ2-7	CASHPSGSYEQYF	TGTGCCAGCCACCCCAGCGGGAGCTACGAGCAGTACTTC
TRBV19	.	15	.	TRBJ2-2	CAARDPGGGAGELFF	TGTGCCGCCCGGGACCCCGGAGGGGGGGCCGGGGAGCTGTTTTTT
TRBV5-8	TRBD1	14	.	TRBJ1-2	CASSNPGQALGYTF	TGTGCCAGCAGCAACCCGGGACAGGCCCTCGGCTACACCTTC
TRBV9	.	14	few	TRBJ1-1	CASSDSRQNTEAFF	TGTGCCAGCAGCGATTCAAGACAAAACACTGAAGCTTTCTTT
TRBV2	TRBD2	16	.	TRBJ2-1	CASGRETSGAYNEQFF	TGTGCCAGCGGCAGGGAGACTAGCGGAGCCTACAATGAGCAGTTCTTC
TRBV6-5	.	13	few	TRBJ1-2	CASSLAPYYGYTF	TGTGCCAGCAGTCTCGCGCCCTACTATGGCTACACCTTC
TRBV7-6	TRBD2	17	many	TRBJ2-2	CASSSLAGGPGTGELFF	TGTGCCAGCAGCTCCTTAGCGGGGGGGCCAGGGACCGGGGAGCTGTTTTTT
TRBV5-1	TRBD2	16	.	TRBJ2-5	CASSPGLAGTQETQYF	TGCGCCAGCAGCCCAGGACTAGCGGGGACCCAAGAGACCCAGTACTTC
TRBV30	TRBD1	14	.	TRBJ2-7	CAWSRGQGSYEQYF	TGTGCCTGGAGTAGAGGACAGGGATCCTACGAGCAGTACTTC
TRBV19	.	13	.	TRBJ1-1	CASSTPGTAGAFF	TGTGCCAGTAGTACACCCGGGACCGCGGGGGCTTTCTTT